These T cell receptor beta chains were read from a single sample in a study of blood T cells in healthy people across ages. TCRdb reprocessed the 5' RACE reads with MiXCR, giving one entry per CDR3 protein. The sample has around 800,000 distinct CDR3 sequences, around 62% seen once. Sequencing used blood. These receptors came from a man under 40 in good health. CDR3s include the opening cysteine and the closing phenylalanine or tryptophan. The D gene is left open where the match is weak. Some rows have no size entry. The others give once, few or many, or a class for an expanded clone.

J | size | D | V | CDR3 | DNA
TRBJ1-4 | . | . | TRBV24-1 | CATSGGAKEKLFF | TGTGCCACCAGTGGGGGGGCGAAGGAAAAACTGTTTTTT
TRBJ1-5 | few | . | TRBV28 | CASSFYRQSTDQPQHF | TGTGCCAGCAGTTTTTATAGACAGAGTACTGATCAGCCCCAGCATTTT
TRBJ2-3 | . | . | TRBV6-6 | CASSRINTDTQYF | TGTGCCAGCAGTAGGATTAACACAGATACGCAGTATTTT
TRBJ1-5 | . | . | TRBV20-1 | CSAHGTENQPQHF | TGCAGTGCTCACGGGACCGAGAATCAGCCCCAGCATTTT
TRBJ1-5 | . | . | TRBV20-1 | CSARPAGRQPQHF | TGCAGTGCTAGGCCGGCCGGGAGGCAGCCCCAGCATTTT
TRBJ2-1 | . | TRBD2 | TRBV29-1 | CSVEDPLAGGRVYGEQFF | TGCAGCGTTGAAGATCCGCTAGCGGGGGGCCGGGTGTATGGTGAGCAGTTCTTC
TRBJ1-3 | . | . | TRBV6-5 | CASSLSQGNRGNTIYF | TGTGCCAGCAGTTTAAGCCAGGGAAACAGAGGAAACACCATATATTTT
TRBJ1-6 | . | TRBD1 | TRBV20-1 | CSARDLGQGDSSPLHF | TGCAGTGCTAGAGATCTGGGACAGGGAGACAGCTCACCCCTCCACTTT
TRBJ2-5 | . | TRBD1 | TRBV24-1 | CATSDRQGANQETQYF | TGTGCCACCAGTGATAGACAGGGGGCGAACCAAGAGACCCAGTACTTC
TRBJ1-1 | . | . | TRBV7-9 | CASSLLALNTEAFF | TGTGCCAGCAGCCTATTGGCCCTGAACACTGAAGCTTTCTTT
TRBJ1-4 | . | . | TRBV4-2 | CASSQRVGGQINEKLFF | TGTGCCAGCAGCCAGAGGGTTGGAGGGCAGATTAATGAAAAACTGTTTTTT
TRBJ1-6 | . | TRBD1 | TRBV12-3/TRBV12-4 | CASSLGRQGFNSPLHF | TGTGCCAGCAGTTTAGGGCGACAGGGATTCAATTCACCCCTCCACTTT
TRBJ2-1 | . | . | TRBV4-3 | CASSQAFGGGLAYNEQFF | TGCGCCAGCAGCCAAGCGTTCGGGGGCGGCCTCGCGTACAATGAGCAGTTCTTC
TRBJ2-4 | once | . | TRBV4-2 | CASSQDAGFSREQYF | TGTGCCAGCAGCCAAGACGCAGGGTTCTCTAGAGAGCAGTACTTC
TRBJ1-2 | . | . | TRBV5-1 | CASSATYVYGYTF | TGCGCCAGCAGCGCCACTTACGTATACGGCTACACCTTC
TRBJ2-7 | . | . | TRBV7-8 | CASSRPRDYEQYF | TGTGCCAGCAGCCGGCCCCGCGACTACGAGCAGTACTTC
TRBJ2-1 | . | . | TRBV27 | CASTLGGLSDEQFF | TGTGCCAGCACCCTGGGGGGGCTTAGCGATGAGCAGTTCTTC
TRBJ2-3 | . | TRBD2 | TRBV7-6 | CASSPSISGASTDTQYF | TGTGCCAGCAGCCCCTCAATTAGCGGGGCTAGCACAGATACGCAGTATTTT
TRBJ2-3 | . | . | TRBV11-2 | CASSLEGARDTQYF | TGTGCCAGCAGCTTAGAGGGGGCCAGAGATACGCAGTATTTT
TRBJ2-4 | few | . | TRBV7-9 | CASSQLQGRGAKNIQYF | TGTGCCAGCAGCCAGTTACAGGGGAGGGGAGCCAAAAACATTCAGTACTTC
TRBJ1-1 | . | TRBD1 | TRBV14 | CASSQVIPGGDTEAFF | TGTGCCAGCAGCCAAGTGATTCCAGGGGGGGACACTGAAGCTTTCTTT
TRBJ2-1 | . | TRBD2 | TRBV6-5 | CASRPLAGASYNEQFF | TGTGCCAGCAGGCCTTTAGCGGGGGCTTCCTACAATGAGCAGTTCTTC
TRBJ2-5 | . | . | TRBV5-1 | CASSLALADEQYF | TGCGCCAGCAGCTTGGCCTTGGCAGATGAGCAGTACTTC
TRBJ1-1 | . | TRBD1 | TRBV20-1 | CSARKERQGNTDAFF | TGCAGTGCTAGAAAGGAACGACAGGGGAACACTGATGCTTTCTTT
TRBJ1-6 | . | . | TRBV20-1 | CSARGSRRTGNSPLHF | TGCAGTGCTAGAGGGTCTAGGAGGACCGGTAATTCACCCCTCCACTTT
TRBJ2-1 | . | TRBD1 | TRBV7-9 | CASSLVQGENEQFF | TGTGCCAGCAGCTTAGTGCAGGGGGAGAATGAGCAGTTCTTC
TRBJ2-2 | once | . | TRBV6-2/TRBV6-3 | CASSYSRRTQTGELFF | TGTGCCAGCAGTTACTCGAGGCGGACCCAAACCGGGGAGCTGTTTTTT
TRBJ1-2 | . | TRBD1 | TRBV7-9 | CASSATGLGYGYTF | TGTGCCAGCAGCGCGACAGGGCTTGGCTATGGCTACACCTTC
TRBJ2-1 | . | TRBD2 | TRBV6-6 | CASSYSALAGVYNEQFF | TGTGCCAGCAGTTACTCGGCCCTAGCGGGGGTCTACAATGAGCAGTTCTTC
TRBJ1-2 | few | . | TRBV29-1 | CSVILPVYGYTF | TGCAGCGTTATTCTTCCTGTCTATGGCTACACCTTC
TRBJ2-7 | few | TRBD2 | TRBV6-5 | CASSYQAPLAGGYEQYF | TGTGCCAGCAGTTACCAGGCCCCACTAGCGGGGGGCTACGAGCAGTACTTC
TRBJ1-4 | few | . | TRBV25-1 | CASSESSGFEKLFF | TGTGCCAGCAGTGAATCTTCAGGGTTTGAAAAACTGTTTTTT
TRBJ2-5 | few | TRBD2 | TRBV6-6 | CASSSEGLAGAQYF | TGTGCCAGCAGTTCGGAGGGACTAGCGGGGGCCCAGTACTTC
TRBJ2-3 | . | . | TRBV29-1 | CSVARTGEDTQYF | TGCAGCGTAGCCCGAACGGGCGAGGATACGCAGTATTTT
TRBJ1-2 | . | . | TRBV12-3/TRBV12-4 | CASSHHYSTGIGYTF | TGTGCCAGCAGCCACCACTACTCAACAGGGATTGGCTACACCTTC
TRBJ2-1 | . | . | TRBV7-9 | CASSLISSYNAQFF | TGTGCCAGCAGCCTAATCTCAAGTTACAATGCGCAGTTCTTC
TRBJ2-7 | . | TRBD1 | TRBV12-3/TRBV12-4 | CASSLRGDRVAYEQYF | TGTGCCAGCAGTTTACGGGGGGACAGGGTAGCCTACGAGCAGTACTTC
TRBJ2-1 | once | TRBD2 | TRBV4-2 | CASSQDLFRRGDNEQFF | TGTGCCAGCAGCCAAGATCTTTTCAGGCGGGGGGACAATGAGCAGTTCTTC
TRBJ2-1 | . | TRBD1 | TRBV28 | CASSSGQEDEQFF | TGTGCCAGCAGTTCAGGACAGGAGGATGAGCAGTTCTTC
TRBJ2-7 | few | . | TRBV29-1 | CSVYQGPYEQYF | TGCAGCGTTTATCAGGGCCCCTACGAGCAGTACTTC
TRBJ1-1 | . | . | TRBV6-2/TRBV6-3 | CASTPNSFTEAFF | TGTGCCAGCACCCCCAACAGTTTCACTGAAGCTTTCTTT
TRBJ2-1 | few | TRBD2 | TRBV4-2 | CASSQDLADGVRNEQFF | TGTGCCAGCAGCCAAGATCTAGCGGATGGGGTAAGGAATGAGCAGTTCTTC
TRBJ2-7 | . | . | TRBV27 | CASSLNLQGDEQYF | TGTGCCAGCAGCCTTAACTTACAGGGTGACGAGCAGTACTTC
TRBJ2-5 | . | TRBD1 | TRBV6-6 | CASRRQGYDRETQYF | TGTGCCAGCAGAAGACAGGGGTATGATCGAGAGACCCAGTACTTC
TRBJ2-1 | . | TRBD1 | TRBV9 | CASSVQGDYNEQFF | TGTGCCAGCAGTGTACAGGGGGACTACAATGAGCAGTTCTTC
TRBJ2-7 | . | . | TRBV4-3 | CASSHGGTPTEQYF | TGCGCCAGCAGCCATGGGGGGACTCCTACGGAGCAGTACTTC
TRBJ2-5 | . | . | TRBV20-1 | CSAPTGVGIQETQYF | TGCAGTGCCCCCACGGGGGTGGGGATTCAAGAGACCCAGTACTTC
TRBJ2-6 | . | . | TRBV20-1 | CSAREGGANVLTF | TGCAGTGCACGAGAGGGTGGGGCTAACGTCCTGACTTTC
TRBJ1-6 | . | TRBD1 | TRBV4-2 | CASSKTGDGGSPLHF | TGTGCCAGCAGCAAAACAGGGGACGGCGGTTCACCCCTCCACTTT
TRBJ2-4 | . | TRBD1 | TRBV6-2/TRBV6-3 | CASSLTGLLAKNIQYF | TGTGCCAGCAGTTTGACAGGGCTACTAGCCAAAAACATTCAGTACTTC
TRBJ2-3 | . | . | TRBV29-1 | CSVDTDSTDTQYF | TGCAGCGTTGACACAGACTCCACAGATACGCAGTATTTT
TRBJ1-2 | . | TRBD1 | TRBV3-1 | CASSSRTGENYGYTF | TGTGCCAGCAGCTCCCGGACAGGGGAGAACTATGGCTACACCTTC
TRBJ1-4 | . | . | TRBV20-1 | CSAENEKLFF | TGCAGTGCTGAAAATGAAAAACTGTTTTTT
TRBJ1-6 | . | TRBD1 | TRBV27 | CASSDRGKNNSPLHF | TGTGCCAGCTCGGACAGGGGGAAAAATAATTCACCCCTCCACTTT
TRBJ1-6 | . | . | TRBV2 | CATCGTRDSPLHF | TGTGCCACCTGTGGGACCAGGGATTCACCCCTCCACTTT